This T cell receptor beta chain stems from a study of T cell responses to AZD1222 COVID-19 vaccine. The data were produced by immunoSEQ multiplex PCR, yet TCRdb's version contains in-frame clones alone and is incomplete. The sample holds roughly 150,000 clones, about 92% seen once. The germline gives CDR1 PRHDT, CDR2 FYEKMQ (reference sequence). V dropped 2 bases and J dropped 0; count of bases not matched to a gene: 4. The CDR3 totals 15 residues. Sequenced here: peripheral blood, sampled 28 days after the second AZD1222 dose. The rearrangement joins TRBV13 to TRBJ2-7; 7 nucleotides line up with TRBD1. The receptor's source is an adult who received the AZD1222 COVID-19 vaccine. The DNA of the CDR3 is TGTGCCAGCAGCTTATATTCAGGGGGCTCCTACGAGCAGTACTTC. Translation: CASSLYSGGSYEQYF.